Below are 22 T cell receptor beta chains sequenced from a single sample in a study of T cell repertoires in cytomegalovirus infection (dated by TCRdb to between 2018 and 2021). Sequencing instrument: Illumina HiSeq 1500. TCRdb's own reprocessing of the public reads used fastp at Q25 and MiXCR and kept productive beta chains. Each CDR3 protein gets just one entry, which takes the most common genes and DNA from the rows behind it. Within this sample are over 45,000 distinct CDR3 sequences, with over 15% of them counted one time only. 26% of the sample comes from the top ten. For these TCRs, the target antigens are not known. The treatment or condition label, as the study defines it: in vitro stimulation with specific CMV peptide epitopes to enrich CMV-specific T cells. The source was CD8+ T cells from cultured PBMCs, collected from culture after CMV antigen stimulation. The receptors originated from a human donor in good health (CMV status not recorded). Some clones in this sample may be carry-over from other donors' samples.

This clonotype was detected a few times. The rearrangement links TRBV11-2 to TRBJ2-1; 7 nucleotides align to TRBD2. The V gene's germline CDR1 is SGHAT and CDR2 FQNNGV. The length of the CDR3 is 17 residues. After removal of 5 bases from V and 10 bases from J, the junction contained 20 bases not matched to a gene. The CDR3 nucleotides are TGTGCCAGCAGCCCTACTCCCGGACTAGTGTGGGGCTACGAGCAGTTCTTC. This gives the protein CASSPTPGLVWGYEQFF.

This clonotype was seen a handful of times. The chain employs TRBV12-3 or TRBV12-4 and TRBJ2-3, with D unclear. This CDR3 is built from 12 residues. Trimming took 5 bases from V and 2 from J, leaving 5 bases between them. Here the CDR3 DNA reads TGTGCCAGCAGTGCGCACACAGATACGCAGTATTTT. Encoded protein: CASSAHTDTQYF.

This clonotype was seen just once. The chain employs TRBV7-8 and TRBJ2-7; D is unresolved. Germline V gives CDR1 SGHVS, CDR2 FQNEAQ. The CDR3 is made up of 15 amino acids. V lost 5 bases to trimming and J lost 0 bases, with 14 bases between them. The CDR3 region has the DNA TGTGCCAGCAGCCCCGTCGGGTCATACTCCTACGAGCAGTACTTC. This sequence encodes CASSPVGSYSYEQYF.

This sequence joins TRBV7-2 and TRBJ1-2; D remains ambiguous. V gave up 2 bases and J gave up 4 bases, with 11 bases separating them. The V gene's germline CDR1 is SGHTA and CDR2 FQGNSA. This CDR3 is 14 amino acids long. DNA for the CDR3: TGTGCCAGCAGCTTAACGGGCTCATTCTATGGCTACACCTTC. Its protein is CASSLTGSFYGYTF. The entire variable domain, with the rest obtained from reference TRBV7-2 and TRBJ1-2, is as follows: GAGVSQSPSNKVTEKGKDVELRCDPISGHTALYWYRQSLGQGLEFLIYFQGNSAPDKSGLPSDRFSAERTGGSVSTLTIQRTQQEDSAVYLCASSLTGSFYGYTFGSGTRLTVV.

This clonotype occurred many times. This chain joins TRBV6-2 or TRBV6-3 and TRBJ2-1, with D maybe TRBD2 (5 bases). The CDR3 extends over 14 amino acids. Trimming removed 1 base from V and 10 bases from J, with 14 bases in between. CDR1 is MNHEY and CDR2 is SVGEGT in the germline V gene. The CDR3 DNA follows: TGTGCCAGCAGTTACTTCGGGGTGAATTTAGAGCAGTTCTTC. Translation gives CASSYFGVNLEQFF.

This clonotype was seen at least ten times. The chain links TRBV12-5 to TRBJ2-7; D remains unclear. This CDR3 region has 13 residues. With 5 bases removed from V and 2 bases from J, the gap between germline ends came to 10 bases. Germline CDR1 reads LGHNT; CDR2 reads FRNRAP. This chain's CDR3 is CASGPSGPYEQYF. The CDR3 DNA reads TGTGCTAGTGGTCCAAGTGGACCCTACGAGCAGTACTTC.

CDR3 protein: CASSLAGEWNTEAFF. In DNA, the CDR3 is TGTGCCAGCAGCTTAGCGGGGGAATGGAACACTGAAGCTTTCTTT. The V call is TRBV7-8, the J call TRBJ1-1; the D gene is possibly TRBD1 (5 bases). V was cut by 0 bases and J by 1 base, with 9 bases left in between. Germline assignment: CDR1 SGHVS and CDR2 FQNEAQ. There are 15 residues in the CDR3.

In this sample, this clonotype turned up a few times. The chain uses TRBV4-3 and TRBJ2-1, with D uncertain. Trimming took 3 bases from V and 1 from J, leaving 7 bases between them. The germline gives CDR1 LGHNA, CDR2 YSLEER. The CDR3 runs to 14 residues. As DNA, the CDR3 is TGCGCCAGCAGCCAGTTCGATTCCTACAATGAGCAGTTCTTC. This sequence encodes CASSQFDSYNEQFF.

The chain carries TRBV11-1 and TRBJ1-1; 9 bases are a match to TRBD1. Germline V gene sequence: CDR1 SGHAT, CDR2 FQDESV (reference sequence). Trimming removed 3 bases from V and 7 bases from J; junction bases left unmatched: 6. The CDR3 runs to 14 residues. The CDR3 sequence is CASSLLDRGIEAFF. CDR3 DNA: TGTGCCAGCAGCTTGCTGGACAGGGGAATTGAAGCTTTCTTT.

This clonotype has only a few counts. The rearrangement joins TRBV19 to TRBJ2-1; possibly TRBD2 for D (7 bases). Germline assignment: CDR1 LNHDA and CDR2 SQIVND (reference sequence). Trimming removed 7 bases at V and 5 bases at J, with 21 bases between. The CDR3 runs to 16 residues. In DNA, the CDR3 is TGTGCCAGTATTCCACCGGGGGCGGGACTAAACAATGAGCAGTTCTTC. Encoded protein: CASIPPGAGLNNEQFF.

This clonotype was picked up a small number of times. The CDR3, as DNA: TGTGCCAGCAGTCCGCTAGCGGGGCAGCGCTCCTACAATGAGCAGTTCTTC. Protein sequence: CASSPLAGQRSYNEQFF. This chain uses TRBV7-3 with TRBJ2-1; the match to TRBD2 covers 9 bases. This CDR3 has 17 residues. V shed 6 bases, J shed 0 bases, and the junction held 9 bases outside the gene matches. Germline CDR1 reads SGHTA; CDR2 reads FQGTGA. Full variable domain (rest looked up from reference TRBV7-3 and TRBJ2-1): GAGVSQTPSNKVTEKGKYVELRCDPISGHTALYWYRQSLGQGPEFLIYFQGTGAADDSGLPNDRFFAVRPEGSVSTLKIQRTERGDSAVYLCASSPLAGQRSYNEQFFGPGTRLTVL.

The chain uses TRBV7-9 and TRBJ2-1; 14 bases match TRBD2. The germline CDR1 and CDR2 sequences are SEHNR and FQNEAQ (reference sequence). V lost 5 bases, J lost 13 bases, and 13 bases stayed unmatched. The CDR3 is 16 amino acids. CDR3 in amino acids: CASSPEPGLAGDRQFF. Written as DNA, the CDR3 is TGTGCCAGCAGCCCAGAACCGGGACTAGCGGGAGATCGACAGTTCTTC. The variable domain in full, with the rest retrieved from reference TRBV7-9 and TRBJ2-1, is DTGVSQNPRHKITKRGQNVTFRCDPISEHNRLYWYRQTLGQGPEFLTYFQNEAQLEKSRLLSDRFSAERPKGSFSTLEIQRTEQGDSAMYLCASSPEPGLAGDRQFFGPGTRLTVL.

The sample holds a few counts of this clonotype. The CDR3 coding sequence is TGCAGCGCCTCCAATGTGGGGATCTCCTACGAGCAGTACTTC. This translates into CSASNVGISYEQYF. The rearrangement links TRBV29-1 to TRBJ2-7, with D hard to call. The CDR3 runs 14 residues. V was shortened by 7 bases and J by 0 bases, with 16 bases between the two germline ends. Germline CDR1 reads SQVTM; CDR2 reads ANQGSEA.

V is TRBV4-1 and J is TRBJ2-1; D may match TRBD1 or TRBD2 (5 bases each). The CDR3 consists of 14 residues. V was clipped by 3 bases and J by 8 bases, with 14 bases between them. Germline values: CDR1 MGHRA, CDR2 YSYEKL. CDR3 sequence (DNA): TGCGCCAGCAGCCAGGGCAGGGAGATCGATGAGCAGTTCTTC. It is translated as CASSQGREIDEQFF.

The chain recombines TRBV7-8 with TRBJ2-1, with D unresolved. Trimming removed 1 base at V and 8 bases at J, with 21 bases between. The CDR3 runs 17 residues. Germline-derived CDR1 and CDR2 are SGHVS and FQNEAQ. Here the CDR3 DNA reads TGTGCCAGCAGCTTAGAGTCCCCTAGTACCCATCGGTATGAGCAGTTCTTC. Translating gives CASSLESPSTHRYEQFF.

This clonotype was seen ten or more times. The CDR3 bases are TGTGCCAGCAGCTTATTGGGGCGCGAGCAGTACTTC. Translation: CASSLLGREQYF. This chain joins TRBV7-6 and TRBJ2-7, with D maybe TRBD1 (5 bases). Germline CDR1 reads SGHVS; CDR2 reads FNYEAQ. This CDR3 contains 12 residues. Deletions cut 2 bases from V and 6 bases from J, with 8 bases between.

This clonotype was seen a few times. The chain is built from TRBV7-8 and TRBJ2-7; D possibly uses TRBD1 or TRBD2 (6 bases each). The CDR3 is made up of 14 amino acids. The V gene lost 2 bases and the J gene lost 3 bases, with 11 bases spanning the gap. Germline V gives CDR1 SGHVS, CDR2 FQNEAQ. The CDR3 DNA sequence: TGTGCCAGCAGCTTAAGGGGGGCTAGCTACGAGCAGTACTTC. This codes for CASSLRGASYEQYF. Complete variable domain (other parts from reference TRBV7-8 and TRBJ2-7): GAGVSQSPRYKVAKRGQDVALRCDPISGHVSLFWYQQALGQGPEFLTYFQNEAQLDKSGLPSDRFFAERPEGSVSTLKIQRTQQEDSAVYLCASSLRGASYEQYFGPGTRLTVT.

This clonotype came up a few times. The rearrangement joins TRBV15 to TRBJ1-6; D call uncertain. This CDR3 region has 12 residues. Germline values: CDR1 LNHNV, CDR2 YYDKDF (reference sequence). Trimming shortened V by 2 bases and J by 12 bases, and 8 bases separated the two germline ends. Here the CDR3 DNA reads TGTGCCACCAGCAGACCTAAGGAACCCCTCCACTTT. It specifies CATSRPKEPLHF.

This clonotype has more than one count but fewer than ten. The V and J genes are TRBV6-2 or TRBV6-3 and TRBJ1-5; a possible D gene is TRBD1 (5 bases). The CDR3 consists of 13 residues. Trimming removed 0 bases at V and 5 bases at J, with 5 bases between. Germline loops: CDR1 MNHEY, CDR2 SVGEGT. CDR3 loop: CASSYSTDQPQHF. CDR3 coding DNA: TGTGCCAGCAGTTACTCGACAGATCAGCCCCAGCATTTT.

This clonotype was counted at least ten times. The chain links TRBV12-3 or TRBV12-4 to TRBJ1-1, with a possible D match to TRBD1 (5 bases). There are 13 residues in the CDR3. V gave up 7 bases and J gave up 2 bases, with 11 bases separating them. The CDR3 reads CASTKDINTEAFF. For the CDR3, the DNA is TGTGCCAGCACCAAGGACATCAACACTGAAGCTTTCTTT.

This clonotype was counted between two and nine times. The chain has TRBV27 and TRBJ2-3; a possible D gene is TRBD2 (6 bases). The germline V gene encodes CDR1 MNHEY and CDR2 SMNVEV (reference sequence). V lost 5 bases and J lost 0, with 15 bases in between. This CDR3 region has 16 residues. The CDR3 here is CASSPGDSTSTDTQYF. CDR3 bases: TGTGCCAGCAGTCCCGGGGACTCTACTAGCACAGATACGCAGTATTTT.

The rearrangement joins TRBV7-9 to TRBJ2-5; possibly TRBD2 for D (6 bases). From germline, CDR1 is SEHNR and CDR2 FQNEAQ (reference sequence). V lost 6 bases and J lost 5, with 19 bases in between. The CDR3 totals 15 residues. CDR3 nucleotides: TGTGCCAGCAGGGAGGGTTCCCTCCGGTTGGAGACCCAGTACTTC. This encodes CASREGSLRLETQYF. The full variable domain, its missing parts supplied by reference TRBV7-9 and TRBJ2-5, is DTGVSQNPRHKITKRGQNVTFRCDPISEHNRLYWYRQTLGQGPEFLTYFQNEAQLEKSRLLSDRFSAERPKGSFSTLEIQRTEQGDSAMYLCASREGSLRLETQYFGPGTRLLVL.